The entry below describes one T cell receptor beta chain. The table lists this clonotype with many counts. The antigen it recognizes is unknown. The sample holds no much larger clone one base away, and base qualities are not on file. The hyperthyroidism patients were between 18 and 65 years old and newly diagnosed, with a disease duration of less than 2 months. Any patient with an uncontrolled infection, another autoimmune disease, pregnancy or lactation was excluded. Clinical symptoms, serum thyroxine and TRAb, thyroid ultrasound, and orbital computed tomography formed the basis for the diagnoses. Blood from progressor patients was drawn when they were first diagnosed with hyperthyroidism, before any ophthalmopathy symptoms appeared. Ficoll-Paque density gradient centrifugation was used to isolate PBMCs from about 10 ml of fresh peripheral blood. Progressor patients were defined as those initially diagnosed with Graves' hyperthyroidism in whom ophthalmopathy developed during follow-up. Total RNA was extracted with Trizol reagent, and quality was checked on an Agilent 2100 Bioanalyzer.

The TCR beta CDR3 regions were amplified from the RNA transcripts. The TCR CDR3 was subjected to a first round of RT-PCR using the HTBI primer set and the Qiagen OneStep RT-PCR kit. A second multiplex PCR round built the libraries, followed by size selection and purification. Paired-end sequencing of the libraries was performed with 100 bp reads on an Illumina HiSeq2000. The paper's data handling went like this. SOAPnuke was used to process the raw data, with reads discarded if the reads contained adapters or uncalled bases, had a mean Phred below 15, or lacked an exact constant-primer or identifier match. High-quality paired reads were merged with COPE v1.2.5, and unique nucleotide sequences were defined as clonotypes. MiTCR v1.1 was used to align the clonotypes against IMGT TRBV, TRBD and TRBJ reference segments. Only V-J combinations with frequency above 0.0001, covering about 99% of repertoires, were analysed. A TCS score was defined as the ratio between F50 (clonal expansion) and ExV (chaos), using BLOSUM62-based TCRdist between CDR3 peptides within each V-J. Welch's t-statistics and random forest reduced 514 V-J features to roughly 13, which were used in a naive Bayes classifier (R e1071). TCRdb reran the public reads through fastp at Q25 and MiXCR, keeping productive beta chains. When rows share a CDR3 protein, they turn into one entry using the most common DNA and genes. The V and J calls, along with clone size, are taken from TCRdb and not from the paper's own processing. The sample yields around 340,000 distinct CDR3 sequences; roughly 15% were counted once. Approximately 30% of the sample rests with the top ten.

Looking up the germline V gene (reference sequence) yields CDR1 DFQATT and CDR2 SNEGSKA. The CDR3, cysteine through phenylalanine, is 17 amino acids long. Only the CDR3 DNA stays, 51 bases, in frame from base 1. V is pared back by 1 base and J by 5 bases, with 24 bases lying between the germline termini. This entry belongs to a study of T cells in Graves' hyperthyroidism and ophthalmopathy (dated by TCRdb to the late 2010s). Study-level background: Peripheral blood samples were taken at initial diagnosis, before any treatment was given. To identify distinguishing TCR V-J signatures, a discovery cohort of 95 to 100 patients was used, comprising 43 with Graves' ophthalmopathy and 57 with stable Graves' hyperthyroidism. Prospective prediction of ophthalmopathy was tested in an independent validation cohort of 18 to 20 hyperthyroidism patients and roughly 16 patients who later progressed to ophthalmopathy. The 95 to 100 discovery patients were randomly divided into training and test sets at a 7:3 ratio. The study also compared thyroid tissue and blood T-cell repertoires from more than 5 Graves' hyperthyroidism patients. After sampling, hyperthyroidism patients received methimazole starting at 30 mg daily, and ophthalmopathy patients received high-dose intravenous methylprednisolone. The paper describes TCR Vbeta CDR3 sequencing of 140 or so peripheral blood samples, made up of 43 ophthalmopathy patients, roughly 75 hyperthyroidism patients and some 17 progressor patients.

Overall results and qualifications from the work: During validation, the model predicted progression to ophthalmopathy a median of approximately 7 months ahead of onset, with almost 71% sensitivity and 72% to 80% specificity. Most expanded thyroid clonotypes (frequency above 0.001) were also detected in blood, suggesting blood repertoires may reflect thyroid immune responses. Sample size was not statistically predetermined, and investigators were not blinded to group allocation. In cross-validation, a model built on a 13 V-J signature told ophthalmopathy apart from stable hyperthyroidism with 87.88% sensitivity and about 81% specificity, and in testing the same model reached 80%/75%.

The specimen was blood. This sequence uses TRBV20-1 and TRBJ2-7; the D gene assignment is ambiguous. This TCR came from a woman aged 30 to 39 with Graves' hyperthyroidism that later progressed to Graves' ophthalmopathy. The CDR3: CSARGGTDLVFLDEQYF. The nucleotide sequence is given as TGCAGTGCTAGAGGAGGAACGGACCTCGTTTTTTTGGACGAGCAGTACTTC.